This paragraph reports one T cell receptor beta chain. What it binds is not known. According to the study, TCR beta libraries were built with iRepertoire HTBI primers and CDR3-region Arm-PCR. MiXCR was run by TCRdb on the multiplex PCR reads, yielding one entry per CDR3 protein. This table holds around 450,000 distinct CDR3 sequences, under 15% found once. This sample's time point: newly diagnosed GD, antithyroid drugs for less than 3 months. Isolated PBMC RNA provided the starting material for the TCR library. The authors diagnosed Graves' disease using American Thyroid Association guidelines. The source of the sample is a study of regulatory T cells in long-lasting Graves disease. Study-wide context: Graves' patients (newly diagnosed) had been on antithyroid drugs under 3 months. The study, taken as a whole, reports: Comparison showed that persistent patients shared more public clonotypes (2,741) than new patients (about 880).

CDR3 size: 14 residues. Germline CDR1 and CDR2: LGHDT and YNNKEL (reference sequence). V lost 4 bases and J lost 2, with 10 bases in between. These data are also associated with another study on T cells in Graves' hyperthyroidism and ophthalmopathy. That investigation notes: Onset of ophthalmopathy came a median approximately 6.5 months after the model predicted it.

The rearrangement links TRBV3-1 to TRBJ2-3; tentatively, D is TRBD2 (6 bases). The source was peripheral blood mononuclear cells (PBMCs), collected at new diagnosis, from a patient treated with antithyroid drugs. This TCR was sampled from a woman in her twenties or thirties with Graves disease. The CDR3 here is CASSLAVPTDTQYF. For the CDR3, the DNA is TGTGCCAGCAGCCTAGCGGTTCCCACAGATACGCAGTATTTT.